The T cell receptor beta chain under discussion was sequenced for a study of OX40 agonist ivuxolimab in advanced cancers. In the study overall: Ivuxolimab, an agonistic anti-OX40 (CD134) antibody, was given to patients.

Deletions cut 2 bases from V and 4 bases from J, with 23 bases between. The germline CDR1 and CDR2 sequences are MGHRA and YSYEKL. The CDR3 loop spans 18 amino acids. The table came from immunoSEQ multiplex PCR; TCRdb's copy has only in-frame clones and leaves some out. The sample carries tens of thousands of clones, 93% recorded once. This chain joins TRBV4-1 and TRBJ1-2; weak D call: TRBD1 (5 bases). This clonotype originated in an adult with an advanced solid tumor such as melanoma, head and neck, liver or kidney cancer. Sequenced material: CD4+ or CD8+ T cells sorted from blood, taken in a trial of the OX40 agonist ivuxolimab. DNA of the CDR3: TGCGCCAGCAGCCAAAGAAGGGGCGCTAAGGGAGTCGGCTATGGCTACACCTTC. Amino acid sequence: CASSQRRGAKGVGYGYTF.